This T cell receptor (beta chain) was captured in a study of shared clonotypes between healthy human individuals. Between the trimmed V and J ends, which lost 5 bases and 5 bases, there was a span of 11 bases. Germline loops: CDR1 SGHVS, CDR2 FQNEAQ. This CDR3 contains 13 residues. Measured with immunoSEQ multiplex PCR; TCRdb has only the in-frame clones, and not every one. The repertoire includes a few million clones, approximately 94% of them detected once, and more than 0.12% sits in the top ten. The sequencing input was naive CD4+ T cells sorted from blood. Subset here: CD45RA+ positively selected. The chain has TRBV7-8 and TRBJ2-3, with D unresolved. The TCR sequence derives from a man aged 18 to 30 in good health. The CDR3 region is CASSQGNRDTQYF. Written as DNA, the CDR3 is TGTGCCAGCAGCCAAGGAAACCGAGATACGCAGTATTTT.